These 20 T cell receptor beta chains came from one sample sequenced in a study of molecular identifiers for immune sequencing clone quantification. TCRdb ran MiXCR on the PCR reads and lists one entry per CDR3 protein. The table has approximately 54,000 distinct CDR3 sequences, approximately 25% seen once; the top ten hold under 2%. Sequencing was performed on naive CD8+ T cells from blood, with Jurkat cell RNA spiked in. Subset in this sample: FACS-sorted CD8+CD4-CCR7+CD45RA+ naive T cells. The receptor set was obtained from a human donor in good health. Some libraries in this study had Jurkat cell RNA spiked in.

The CDR3 is CASTQGVNTDTQYF. The CDR3, as DNA: TGTGCCAGCACCCAGGGGGTCAACACAGATACGCAGTATTTT. V and J are TRBV11-2 and TRBJ2-3; 7 positions agree with TRBD1. The CDR3 consists of 14 residues. CDR1 is SGHAT and CDR2 is FQNNGV in the germline V gene. J was trimmed by 2 bases and V by 7 bases; bases with no gene match: 6.

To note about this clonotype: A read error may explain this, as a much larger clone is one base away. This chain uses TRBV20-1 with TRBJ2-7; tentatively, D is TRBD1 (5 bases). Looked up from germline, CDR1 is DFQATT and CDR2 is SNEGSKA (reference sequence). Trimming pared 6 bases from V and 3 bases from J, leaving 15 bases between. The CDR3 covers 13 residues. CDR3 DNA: TGCAGTGCGGAGACAGCGCTAGGCTACGAGCAGTACTTC. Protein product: CSAETALGYEQYF.

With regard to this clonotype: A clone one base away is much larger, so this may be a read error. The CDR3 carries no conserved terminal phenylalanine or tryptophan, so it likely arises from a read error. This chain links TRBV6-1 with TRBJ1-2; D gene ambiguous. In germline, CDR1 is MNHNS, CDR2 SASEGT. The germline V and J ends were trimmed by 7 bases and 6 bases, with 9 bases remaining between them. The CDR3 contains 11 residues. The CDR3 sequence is CASTGGDGYTL. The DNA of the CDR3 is TGTGCCAGCACTGGTGGGGATGGCTACACCCTC.

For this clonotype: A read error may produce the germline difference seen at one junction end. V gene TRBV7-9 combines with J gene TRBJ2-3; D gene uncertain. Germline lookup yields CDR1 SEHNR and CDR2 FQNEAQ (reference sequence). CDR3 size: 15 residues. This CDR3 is CASSLSCGSTDTQYF. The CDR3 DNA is TGTGCGAGCAGCTTAAGTTGTGGGAGCACAGATACGCAGTATTTT.

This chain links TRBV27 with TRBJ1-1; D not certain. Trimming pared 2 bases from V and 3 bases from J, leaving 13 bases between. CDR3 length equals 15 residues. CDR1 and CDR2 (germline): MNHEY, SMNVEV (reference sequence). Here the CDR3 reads CASSLGSPGDTEAFF. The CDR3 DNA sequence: TGTGCCAGCAGTTTAGGGTCCCCGGGAGACACTGAAGCTTTCTTT.

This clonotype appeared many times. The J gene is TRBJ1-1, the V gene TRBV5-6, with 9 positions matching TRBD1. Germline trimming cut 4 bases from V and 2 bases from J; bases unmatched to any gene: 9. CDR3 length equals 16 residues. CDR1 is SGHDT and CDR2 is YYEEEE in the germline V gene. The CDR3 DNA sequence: TGTGCCAGCAGCCCTAATTGGGACAGGGATAACACTGAAGCTTTCTTT. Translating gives CASSPNWDRDNTEAFF.

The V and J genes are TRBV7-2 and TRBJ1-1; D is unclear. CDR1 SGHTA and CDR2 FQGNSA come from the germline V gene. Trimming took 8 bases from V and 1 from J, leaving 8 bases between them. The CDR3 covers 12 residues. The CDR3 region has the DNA TGTGCCAGCCGCGTATCGAACACTGAAGCTTTCTTT. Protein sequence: CASRVSNTEAFF.

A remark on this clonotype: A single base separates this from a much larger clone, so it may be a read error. CDR3 sequence reads: CASRLARPNQPQHF. CDR3 coding DNA: TGTGCCAGCAGACTCGCCCGACCCAATCAGCCCCAGCATTTT. The chain couples TRBV28 to TRBJ1-5, with D unclear. This CDR3 contains 14 residues. Trimming shortened V by 6 bases and J by 3 bases, and 12 bases separated the two germline ends. Germline CDR1 reads MDHEN; CDR2 reads SYDVKM. The full variable domain, with the rest looked up from reference TRBV28 and TRBJ1-5, is DVKVTQSSRYLVKRTGEKVFLECVQDMDHENMFWYRQDPGLGLRLIYFSYDVKMKEKGDIPEGYSVSREKKERFSLILESASTNQTSMYLCASRLARPNQPQHFGDGTRLSIL.

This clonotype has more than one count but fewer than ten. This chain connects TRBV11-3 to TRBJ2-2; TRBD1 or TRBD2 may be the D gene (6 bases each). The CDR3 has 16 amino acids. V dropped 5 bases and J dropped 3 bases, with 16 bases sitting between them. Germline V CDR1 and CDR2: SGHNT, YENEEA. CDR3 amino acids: CASSPSRGPYTGELFF. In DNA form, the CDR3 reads TGTGCCAGCAGCCCAAGTCGGGGGCCGTACACCGGGGAGCTGTTTTTT.

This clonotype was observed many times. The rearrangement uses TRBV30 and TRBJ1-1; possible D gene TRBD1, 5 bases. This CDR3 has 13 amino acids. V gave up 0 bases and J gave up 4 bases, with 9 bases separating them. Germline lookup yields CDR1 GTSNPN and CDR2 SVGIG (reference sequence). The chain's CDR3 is CAWSVPGPTEAFF. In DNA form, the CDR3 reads TGTGCCTGGAGTGTACCAGGGCCCACTGAAGCTTTCTTT.

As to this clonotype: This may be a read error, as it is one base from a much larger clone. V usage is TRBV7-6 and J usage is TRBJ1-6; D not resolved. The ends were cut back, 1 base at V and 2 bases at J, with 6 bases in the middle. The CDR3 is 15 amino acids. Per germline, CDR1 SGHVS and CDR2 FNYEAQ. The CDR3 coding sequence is TGTGCCAGCAGCTTAGGGCGGGCCTATAATTCACCCCTCCACTTT. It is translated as CASSLGRAYNSPLHF.

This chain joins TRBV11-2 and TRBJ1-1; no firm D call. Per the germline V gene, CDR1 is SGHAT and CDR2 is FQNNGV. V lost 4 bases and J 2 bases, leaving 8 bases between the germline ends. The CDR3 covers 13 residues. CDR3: CASSSTSNTEAFF. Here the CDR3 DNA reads TGTGCCAGCAGCTCAACCTCAAACACTGAAGCTTTCTTT.

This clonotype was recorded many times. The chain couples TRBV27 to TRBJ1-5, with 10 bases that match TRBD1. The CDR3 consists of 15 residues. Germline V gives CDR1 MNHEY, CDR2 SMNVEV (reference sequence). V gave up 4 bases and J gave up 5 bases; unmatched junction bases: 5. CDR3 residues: CASSSRQGADQPQHF. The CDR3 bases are TGTGCCAGCAGTTCAAGACAGGGGGCCGATCAGCCCCAGCATTTT.

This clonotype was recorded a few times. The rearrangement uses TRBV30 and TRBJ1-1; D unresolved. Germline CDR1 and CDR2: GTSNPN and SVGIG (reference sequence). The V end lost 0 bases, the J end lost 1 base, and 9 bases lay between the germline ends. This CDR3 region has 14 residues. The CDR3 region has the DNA TGTGCCTGGAGTGTACTTCGGCCGAACACTGAAGCTTTCTTT. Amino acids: CAWSVLRPNTEAFF.

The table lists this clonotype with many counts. The DNA of the CDR3 is TGTGCCAGCCGGGACGCCTATGGCTACACCTTC. Protein product: CASRDAYGYTF. The rearrangement uses TRBV7-9 and TRBJ1-2; tentatively, D is TRBD1 (5 bases). The CDR3 extends over 11 amino acids. The V and J ends lost 8 bases and 4 bases respectively, with 8 bases between them. Per germline, CDR1 SEHNR and CDR2 FQNEAQ (reference sequence).

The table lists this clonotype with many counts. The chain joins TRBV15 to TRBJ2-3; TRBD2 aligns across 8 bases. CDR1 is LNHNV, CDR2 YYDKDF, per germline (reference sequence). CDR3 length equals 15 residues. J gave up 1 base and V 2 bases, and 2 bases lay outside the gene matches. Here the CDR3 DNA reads TGTGCCACCAGCAGATCGACTAGCGGCACAGATACGCAGTATTTT. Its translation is CATSRSTSGTDTQYF.

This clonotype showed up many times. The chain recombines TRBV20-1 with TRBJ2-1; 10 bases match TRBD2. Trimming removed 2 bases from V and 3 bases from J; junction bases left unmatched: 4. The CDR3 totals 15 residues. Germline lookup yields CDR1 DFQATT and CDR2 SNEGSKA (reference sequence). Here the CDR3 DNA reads TGCAGTGCTAGATCTAGCGGGAGTCTCTACAATGAGCAGTTCTTC. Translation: CSARSSGSLYNEQFF.

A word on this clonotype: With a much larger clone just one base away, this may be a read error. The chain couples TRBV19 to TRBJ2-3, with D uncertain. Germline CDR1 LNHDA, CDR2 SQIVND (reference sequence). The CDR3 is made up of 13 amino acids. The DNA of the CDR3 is TGTGCCAGTAGTGTCCACGGCACAGATACGCGGTATTTT. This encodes CASSVHGTDTRYF.

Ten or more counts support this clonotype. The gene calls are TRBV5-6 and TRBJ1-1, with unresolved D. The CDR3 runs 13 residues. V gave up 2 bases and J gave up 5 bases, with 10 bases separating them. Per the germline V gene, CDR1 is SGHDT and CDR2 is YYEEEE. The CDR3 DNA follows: TGTGCCAGCAGCTTTTATGGATTTACTGAAGCTTTCTTT. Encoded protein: CASSFYGFTEAFF.

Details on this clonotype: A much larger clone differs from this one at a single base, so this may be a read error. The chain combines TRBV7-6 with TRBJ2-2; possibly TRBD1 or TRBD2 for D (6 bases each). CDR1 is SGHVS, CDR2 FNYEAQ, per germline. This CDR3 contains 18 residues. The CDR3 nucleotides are TGTGCCCGCAGCCCGGGGGCAGGGAGTCCTTCGAACACCGGGGAGCTGTTTTTT. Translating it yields CARSPGAGSPSNTGELFF.